This is a list of T cell receptor beta chains from one sample in a study of T cell repertoires in aging, cancer and after chemotherapy. Via MiXCR, TCRdb re-called the multiplex PCR reads, giving one row per CDR3 protein. The table lists 15,000 to 20,000 distinct CDR3 sequences, roughly 35% of them singletons. Sequenced input: blood. The receptors derive from a human donor with a solid tumor. The CDR3 runs from the conserved cysteine through the conserved F or W. A D gene is named only where the DNA matches it firmly. Part of the rows lack a size; the others show once, few, many or a class for expanded clones.

clone size: few
V gene: TRBV29-1
J gene: TRBJ2-7
D gene: .
CDR3 DNA: TGCAGCGTTGAAGATCGCTCGACGGGGGTCGGCTACGAGCAGTACTTC
CDR3 protein: CSVEDRSTGVGYEQYF

clone size: .
V gene: TRBV28
J gene: TRBJ2-3
D gene: .
CDR3 DNA: TGTGCCAGCAGTTATACGGGAGCCGCGTGGGGAGATACGCAGTATTTT
CDR3 protein: CASSYTGAAWGDTQYF

clone size: .
V gene: TRBV5-6
J gene: TRBJ2-1
D gene: TRBD1
CDR3 DNA: TGTGCCAGCAGCGGCGTAGGGGGCGGGTTTAATGAGCAGTTCTTC
CDR3 protein: CASSGVGGGFNEQFF

clone size: .
V gene: TRBV7-3
J gene: TRBJ1-2
D gene: .
CDR3 DNA: TGTGCCAGCAGCGACGGACACTTCAATGGCTACACCTTC
CDR3 protein: CASSDGHFNGYTF

clone size: .
V gene: TRBV24-1
J gene: TRBJ2-3
D gene: .
CDR3 DNA: TGTGCCACCAGTGACCCCGGGGCGGGATGGGGAGATACGCAGTATTTT
CDR3 protein: CATSDPGAGWGDTQYF

clone size: few
V gene: TRBV5-4
J gene: TRBJ1-1
D gene: .
CDR3 DNA: TGTGCCAGCAGCTTGATGTCAGCGAACACTGAAGCTTTCTTT
CDR3 protein: CASSLMSANTEAFF

clone size: .
V gene: TRBV27
J gene: TRBJ2-5
D gene: .
CDR3 DNA: TGTGCCAGCAGTCCGGTGACAGCCGGCGAGACCCAGTACTTC
CDR3 protein: CASSPVTAGETQYF

clone size: .
V gene: TRBV5-6
J gene: TRBJ1-5
D gene: .
CDR3 DNA: TGTGCCAGCAGCTTCTCAGAACTTGGGCCCCAGCATTTT
CDR3 protein: CASSFSELGPQHF

clone size: .
V gene: TRBV18
J gene: TRBJ1-1
D gene: .
CDR3 DNA: TGTGCCAGCTCAGTAGCCTCGGCAGGGAACACTGAAGCTTTCTTT
CDR3 protein: CASSVASAGNTEAFF

clone size: few
V gene: TRBV6-6
J gene: TRBJ1-4
D gene: TRBD1
CDR3 DNA: TGTGCCAGCGGAGGACAGGTTGGGATTGCAAAGTACGAAAAACTGTTTTTT
CDR3 protein: CASGGQVGIAKYEKLFF

clone size: .
V gene: TRBV19
J gene: TRBJ1-1
D gene: TRBD1
CDR3 DNA: TGTGCCAGTAGACAAGCACAGGGGGACCCTGAAGCTTTCTTT
CDR3 protein: CASRQAQGDPEAFF

clone size: few
V gene: TRBV7-9
J gene: TRBJ2-1
D gene: .
CDR3 DNA: TGTGCCAGCAGCTTAGCGCAGGGGTTCCATGAGCAGTTCTTC
CDR3 protein: CASSLAQGFHEQFF

clone size: .
V gene: TRBV24-1
J gene: TRBJ1-2
D gene: .
CDR3 DNA: TGTGCCACCAGTGATGACGACGGGGGCGATGGCTACACCTTC
CDR3 protein: CATSDDDGGDGYTF

clone size: few
V gene: TRBV12-3/TRBV12-4
J gene: TRBJ1-4
D gene: .
CDR3 DNA: TGTGCCAGCAGTGGGGACAACGAAAAACTGTTTTTT
CDR3 protein: CASSGDNEKLFF

clone size: few
V gene: TRBV10-3
J gene: TRBJ2-5
D gene: TRBD1
CDR3 DNA: TGTGCCATCAGAGAGGACAGGGGGGCAGGGGAGACCCAGTACTTC
CDR3 protein: CAIREDRGAGETQYF

clone size: .
V gene: TRBV6-6
J gene: TRBJ1-1
D gene: .
CDR3 DNA: TGTGCCAGCAGCAGGGGTATGAACACTGAAGCTTTCTTT
CDR3 protein: CASSRGMNTEAFF

clone size: .
V gene: TRBV27
J gene: TRBJ1-2
D gene: .
CDR3 DNA: TGTGCCAGCAGTCGGCGGCGGGGAAGGGTGGGCTATGGCTACACCTTC
CDR3 protein: CASSRRRGRVGYGYTF

clone size: .
V gene: TRBV6-2/TRBV6-3
J gene: TRBJ2-1
D gene: .
CDR3 DNA: TGTGCCAGCACGGACGGGAGTACCTACAATGAGCAGTTCTTC
CDR3 protein: CASTDGSTYNEQFF

clone size: .
V gene: TRBV12-3/TRBV12-4
J gene: TRBJ2-1
D gene: .
CDR3 DNA: TGTGCCAGCAGTCTAGCGACACCCTACAATGAGCAGTTCTTC
CDR3 protein: CASSLATPYNEQFF

clone size: few
V gene: TRBV19
J gene: TRBJ2-1
D gene: TRBD2
CDR3 DNA: TGTGCCAGTAGTATTGATGGGACTAGCGGGAGTTTTCAGGCTGAGCAGTTCTTC
CDR3 protein: CASSIDGTSGSFQAEQFF

clone size: medium-sized
V gene: TRBV27
J gene: TRBJ2-4
D gene: TRBD2
CDR3 DNA: TGTGCCAGCAGTAATCCGGGACTAGCGGGGGTAAACATTCAGTACTTC
CDR3 protein: CASSNPGLAGVNIQYF

clone size: .
V gene: TRBV29-1
J gene: TRBJ2-1
D gene: TRBD2
CDR3 DNA: TGCAGCGTCCACCGACTAGCGGGGGGGCTGAATGAGCAGTTCTTC
CDR3 protein: CSVHRLAGGLNEQFF

clone size: few
V gene: TRBV5-1
J gene: TRBJ2-7
D gene: TRBD1
CDR3 DNA: TGCGCCAGCAGCTCCGGGACAGGGTCCACCTACGAGCAGTACTTC
CDR3 protein: CASSSGTGSTYEQYF

clone size: .
V gene: TRBV19
J gene: TRBJ2-1
D gene: TRBD2
CDR3 DNA: TGTGCCAGTAGTATAGATACGACTAGCAGTTACACCTACAATGAGCAGTTCTTC
CDR3 protein: CASSIDTTSSYTYNEQFF

clone size: few
V gene: TRBV24-1
J gene: TRBJ2-3
D gene: TRBD1
CDR3 DNA: TGTGCCACCAGTGATCGGACAGGGGGCAGCACAGATACGCAGTATTTT
CDR3 protein: CATSDRTGGSTDTQYF

clone size: .
V gene: TRBV19
J gene: TRBJ2-5
D gene: .
CDR3 DNA: TGTGCCAGTAGTAGAAATCCGGTGGGGGTACAAGAGACCCAGTACTTC
CDR3 protein: CASSRNPVGVQETQYF

clone size: few
V gene: TRBV5-1
J gene: TRBJ1-5
D gene: .
CDR3 DNA: TGCGCCAGCAGCCCTAGTGGGGTTCATCAGCCCCAGCATTTT
CDR3 protein: CASSPSGVHQPQHF

clone size: few
V gene: TRBV12-3/TRBV12-4
J gene: TRBJ1-5
D gene: TRBD1
CDR3 DNA: TGTGCCAGCAGCCGTGGGACAGGGGGCAATCAGCCCCAGCATTTT
CDR3 protein: CASSRGTGGNQPQHF

clone size: .
V gene: TRBV5-5
J gene: TRBJ2-7
D gene: .
CDR3 DNA: TGTGCCAGCAGCTTTTATAGTACCTACGAGCAGTACTTC
CDR3 protein: CASSFYSTYEQYF

clone size: few
V gene: TRBV27
J gene: TRBJ2-7
D gene: TRBD2
CDR3 DNA: TGTGCCAGCAGTTCGGTGACTAGCGGGAGGATCGACGAGCAGTACTTC
CDR3 protein: CASSSVTSGRIDEQYF

clone size: .
V gene: TRBV7-3
J gene: TRBJ2-5
D gene: .
CDR3 DNA: TGTGCCGGGGCGCTCCAAGAGACCCAGTACTTC
CDR3 protein: CAGALQETQYF

clone size: medium-sized
V gene: TRBV29-1
J gene: TRBJ2-3
D gene: .
CDR3 DNA: TGCAGCGTTGCCGACAGAAGCACAGATACGCAGTATTTT
CDR3 protein: CSVADRSTDTQYF

clone size: once
V gene: TRBV5-6
J gene: TRBJ2-7
D gene: TRBD2
CDR3 DNA: TGTGCCAGCAATCTAGCGGGAGGGGGGGAGCAGTACTTC
CDR3 protein: CASNLAGGGEQYF

clone size: .
V gene: TRBV11-2
J gene: TRBJ1-1
D gene: .
CDR3 DNA: TGTGCCAGCAGCTTCCGACGGGGTGGGACTGAAGCTTTCTTT
CDR3 protein: CASSFRRGGTEAFF

clone size: medium-sized
V gene: TRBV29-1
J gene: TRBJ1-2
D gene: .
CDR3 DNA: TGCAGCGTTGAAGGTTACTATGGCTACACCTTC
CDR3 protein: CSVEGYYGYTF

clone size: .
V gene: TRBV5-5
J gene: TRBJ1-2
D gene: TRBD1
CDR3 DNA: TGTGCCAGCAGCTGGGGGACAGATGGCTACACCTTC
CDR3 protein: CASSWGTDGYTF

clone size: .
V gene: TRBV6-5
J gene: TRBJ1-1
D gene: TRBD1
CDR3 DNA: TGTGCCAGCCTCATTCCCGGGACAGGTGAAGCTTTCTTT
CDR3 protein: CASLIPGTGEAFF

clone size: .
V gene: TRBV12-3/TRBV12-4
J gene: TRBJ1-6
D gene: TRBD1
CDR3 DNA: TGTGCCAGCAGCCTAAAGTCAGGGGGCGATTCACCCCTCCACTTT
CDR3 protein: CASSLKSGGDSPLHF

clone size: few
V gene: TRBV11-2
J gene: TRBJ2-3
D gene: .
CDR3 DNA: TGTGCCAGCAGCTTACCCAGCACAGATACGCAGTATTTT
CDR3 protein: CASSLPSTDTQYF

clone size: .
V gene: TRBV6-2/TRBV6-3
J gene: TRBJ1-5
D gene: TRBD1
CDR3 DNA: TGTGCCAGCAGTACGACGGGACAGGGAGGACAGCCCCAGCATTTT
CDR3 protein: CASSTTGQGGQPQHF

clone size: few
V gene: TRBV27
J gene: TRBJ2-7
D gene: TRBD2
CDR3 DNA: TGTGCCAGCAGTTTACACCCCGGGACTAGCGGGAGGCGCGTTCCCTACGAGCAGTACTTC
CDR3 protein: CASSLHPGTSGRRVPYEQYF

clone size: .
V gene: TRBV14
J gene: TRBJ1-2
D gene: TRBD1
CDR3 DNA: TGTGCCAGCAGCCAAGATAGGGACAGCTATGGCTACACCTTC
CDR3 protein: CASSQDRDSYGYTF

clone size: .
V gene: TRBV5-1
J gene: TRBJ2-7
D gene: TRBD1
CDR3 DNA: TGCGCCAGCAGCTCGGGACAGGGTATCAACGAGCAGTACTTC
CDR3 protein: CASSSGQGINEQYF

clone size: .
V gene: TRBV19
J gene: TRBJ2-7
D gene: .
CDR3 DNA: TGTGCCAGTAGTTCGCAGGGGAGCTCCTACGAGCAGTACTTC
CDR3 protein: CASSSQGSSYEQYF

clone size: medium-sized
V gene: TRBV19
J gene: TRBJ2-6
D gene: .
CDR3 DNA: TGTGCCAGTAGTATATACTCTGGGGCCAACGTCCTGACTTTC
CDR3 protein: CASSIYSGANVLTF